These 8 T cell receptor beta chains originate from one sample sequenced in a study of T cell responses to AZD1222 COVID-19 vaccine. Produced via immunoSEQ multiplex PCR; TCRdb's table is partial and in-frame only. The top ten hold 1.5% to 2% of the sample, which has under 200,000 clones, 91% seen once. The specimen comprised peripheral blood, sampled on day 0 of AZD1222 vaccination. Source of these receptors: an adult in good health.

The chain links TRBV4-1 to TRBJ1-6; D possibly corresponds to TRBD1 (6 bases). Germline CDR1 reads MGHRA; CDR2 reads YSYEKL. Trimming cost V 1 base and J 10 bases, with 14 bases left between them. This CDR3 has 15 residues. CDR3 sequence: CASSQAQGRGSPLHF. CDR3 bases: TGCGCCAGCAGCCAAGCCCAGGGGCGCGGGTCACCCCTCCACTTT.

Written as DNA, the CDR3 is TGTGCCACCAGTGGGGACAGCCAAGAGACCCAGTACTTC. Translating gives CATSGDSQETQYF. The gene calls are TRBV24-1 and TRBJ2-5; 7 nucleotides line up with TRBD1. The CDR3 loop spans 13 amino acids. The V gene's germline CDR1 is KGHDR and CDR2 SFDVKD. Unmatched junction bases numbered 0, after V lost 5 bases and J lost 1 base.

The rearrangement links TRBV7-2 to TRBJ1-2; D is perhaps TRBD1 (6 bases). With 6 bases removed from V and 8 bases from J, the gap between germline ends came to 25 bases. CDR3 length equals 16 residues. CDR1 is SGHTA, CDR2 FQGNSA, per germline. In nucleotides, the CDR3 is TGTGCCAGCAGTCACCGGTGGGGGGCGCCAGACTTCGGCTACACCTTC. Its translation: CASSHRWGAPDFGYTF.

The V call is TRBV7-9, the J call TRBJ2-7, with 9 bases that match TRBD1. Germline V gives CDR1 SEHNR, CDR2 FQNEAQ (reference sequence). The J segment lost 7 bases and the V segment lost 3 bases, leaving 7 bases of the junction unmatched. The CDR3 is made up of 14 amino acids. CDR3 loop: CASSFRGQGEEQYF. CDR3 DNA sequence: TGTGCCAGCAGCTTCAGGGGACAGGGTGAAGAGCAGTACTTC.

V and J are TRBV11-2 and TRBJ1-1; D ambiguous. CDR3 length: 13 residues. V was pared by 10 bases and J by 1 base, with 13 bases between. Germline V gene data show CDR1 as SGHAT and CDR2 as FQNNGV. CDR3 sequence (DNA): TGTGCCACACTTCCAAAAGAGAACACTGAAGCTTTCTTT. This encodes CATLPKENTEAFF. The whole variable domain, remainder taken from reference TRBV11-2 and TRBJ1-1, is EAGVAQSPRYKIIEKRQSVAFWCNPISGHATLYWYQQILGQGPKLLIQFQNNGVVDDSQLPKDRFSAERLKGVDSTLKIQPAKLEDSAVYLCATLPKENTEAFFGQGTRLTVV.

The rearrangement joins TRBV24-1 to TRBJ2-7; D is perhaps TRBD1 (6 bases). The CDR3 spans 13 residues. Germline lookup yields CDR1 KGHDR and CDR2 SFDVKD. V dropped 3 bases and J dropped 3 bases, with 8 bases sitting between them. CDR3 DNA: TGTGCCACCAGTGATGGACAGAACTACGAGCAGTACTTC. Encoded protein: CATSDGQNYEQYF.

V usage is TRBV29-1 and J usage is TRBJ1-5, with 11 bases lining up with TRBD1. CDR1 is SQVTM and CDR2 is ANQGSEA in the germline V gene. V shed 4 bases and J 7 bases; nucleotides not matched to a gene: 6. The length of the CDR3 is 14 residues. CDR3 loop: CSVGSGQGGQPQHF. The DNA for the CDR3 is TGCAGCGTTGGATCGGGACAGGGGGGACAGCCCCAGCATTTT.

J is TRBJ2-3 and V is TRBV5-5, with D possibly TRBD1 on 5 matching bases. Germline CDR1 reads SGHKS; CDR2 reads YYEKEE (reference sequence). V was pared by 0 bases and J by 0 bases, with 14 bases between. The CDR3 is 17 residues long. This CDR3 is CASSLANFRVSTDTQYF. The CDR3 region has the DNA TGTGCCAGCAGCTTGGCCAATTTCAGGGTGAGCACAGATACGCAGTATTTT. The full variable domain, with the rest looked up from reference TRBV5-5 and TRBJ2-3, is DAGVTQSPTHLIKTRGQQVTLRCSPISGHKSVSWYQQVLGQGPQFIFQYYEKEERGRGNFPDRFSARQFPNYSSELNVNALLLGDSALYLCASSLANFRVSTDTQYFGPGTRLTVL.